The 22 T cell receptor beta chains below were found in one sample sequenced in a study of T cell clones after liver transplantation. Repertoires were generated with immunoSEQ multiplex PCR, while TCRdb's copy carries only in-frame clones and drops some. The sample holds over 45,000 clones, roughly 71% seen once. Sequencing was performed on CD4+ T cells from blood, taken roughly 55 months after liver transplant. These receptors all stem from a human patient who received a liver transplant. These T cells may partly come from the graft donor.

The rearrangement links TRBV9 to TRBJ1-2; D not certain. Germline CDR1 is SGDLS and CDR2 is YYNGEE. Between the trimmed V and J ends, which lost 0 bases and 2 bases, there was a span of 5 bases. The CDR3 spans 13 residues. Here the CDR3 reads CASSVDTNYGYTF. CDR3 bases: TGTGCCAGCAGCGTAGACACAAACTATGGCTACACCTTC.

The J gene is TRBJ1-1, the V gene TRBV27, with D unresolved. Germline-derived CDR1 and CDR2 are MNHEY and SMNVEV (reference sequence). Trimming pared 7 bases from V and 7 bases from J, leaving 10 bases between. CDR3 length: 11 amino acids. CDR3 DNA sequence: TGTGCCAGCAAGGTTGCAAATGAAGCTTTCTTT. Its translation: CASKVANEAFF.

The chain carries TRBV5-1 and TRBJ1-1; possible D gene TRBD1, 6 bases. CDR1 and CDR2 from the germline V gene are SGHRS and YFSETQ. The CDR3 is 14 amino acids. Trimming stripped 7 bases from V and 5 bases from J, with 18 bases between. The CDR3 region has the DNA TGCGCCAGCCGCACTACAGGGAGGCAAACTGAAGCTTTCTTT. This sequence encodes CASRTTGRQTEAFF.

CDR3 protein: CASSKKIYEQYF. CDR3 bases: TGTGCCAGCAGCAAGAAAATATACGAGCAGTACTTC. The chain uses TRBV6-5 and TRBJ2-7; D unresolved. Germline V gives CDR1 MNHEY, CDR2 SVGAGI. The V and J ends lost 6 bases and 4 bases respectively, with 10 bases between them. This CDR3 region has 12 residues.

The V gene is TRBV4-1, the J gene TRBJ2-7; 8 bases map to TRBD1. With V trimmed by 4 bases and J by 2 bases, 4 bases remained unmatched. The CDR3 totals 14 residues. Germline V gene data show CDR1 as MGHRA and CDR2 as YSYEKL. CDR3 DNA sequence: TGCGCCAGCAGCCCGGGACAGGTACCCTACGAGCAGTACTTC. It codes for CASSPGQVPYEQYF.

There are a few counts of this clone. CDR3 region: CASTPGRQAYTF. DNA of the CDR3: TGTGCCAGCACCCCCGGACGGCAGGCCTACACCTTC. The rearrangement uses TRBV7-2 and TRBJ1-2; D gene uncertain. Trimming cost V 7 bases and J 10 bases, with 16 bases left between them. From germline, CDR1 is SGHTA and CDR2 FQGNSA. This CDR3 is built from 12 residues.

This chain links TRBV6-5 with TRBJ1-3; the match to TRBD1 covers 9 bases. Germline trimming cut 10 bases from V and 5 bases from J; bases unmatched to any gene: 6. This CDR3 comprises 13 residues. From germline, CDR1 is MNHEY and CDR2 SVGAGI. CDR3 sequence (DNA): TGTGCCACGGGGGACAGGGAGAGAAACACCATATATTTT. Its translation: CATGDRERNTIYF.

In DNA form, the CDR3 reads TGTGCCAGCAGCCCCACGGTCGACACTGAAGCTTTCTTT. Translating gives CASSPTVDTEAFF. The V call is TRBV9, the J call TRBJ1-1, with D hard to call. Deletions cut 4 bases from V and 3 bases from J, with 10 bases between. The CDR3 consists of 13 residues. Germline CDR1 reads SGDLS; CDR2 reads YYNGEE. Full variable domain (outside the CDR3, taken from reference TRBV9 and TRBJ1-1): DSGVTQTPKHLITATGQRVTLRCSPRSGDLSVYWYQQSLDQGLQFLIQYYNGEERAKGNILERFSAQQFPDLHSELNLSSLELGDSALYFCASSPTVDTEAFFGQGTRLTVV.

The rearrangement links TRBV5-1 to TRBJ1-3; D not resolved. The V and J ends lost 0 bases and 0 bases respectively, with 10 bases between them. The CDR3 loop spans 16 amino acids. Germline lookup yields CDR1 SGHRS and CDR2 YFSETQ. The CDR3 loop is CASSLEAAISGNTIYF. The CDR3 DNA follows: TGCGCCAGCAGCTTGGAGGCAGCAATCTCTGGAAACACCATATATTTT. The variable domain in full, with the rest retrieved from reference TRBV5-1 and TRBJ1-3, is KAGVTQTPRYLIKTRGQQVTLSCSPISGHRSVSWYQQTPGQGLQFLFEYFSETQRNKGNFPGRFSGRQFSNSRSEMNVSTLELGDSALYLCASSLEAAISGNTIYFGEGSWLTVV.

J is TRBJ1-6 and V is TRBV6-5, with D hard to call. Trimming took 1 base from V and 7 from J, leaving 11 bases between them. The CDR3 length is 15 residues. Germline CDR1 is MNHEY and CDR2 is SVGAGI. Here the CDR3 reads CASSYYGVGNSPLHF. CDR3 nucleotide sequence: TGTGCCAGCAGTTACTACGGGGTAGGGAATTCACCCCTCCACTTT.

This chain links TRBV10-3 with TRBJ1-2, with a possible D match to TRBD1 (5 bases). The CDR3 sequence is 14 residues long. V lost 2 bases to trimming and J lost 4 bases, with 11 bases between them. CDR1 ENHRY and CDR2 SYGVKD come from the germline V gene. Here the CDR3 DNA reads TGTGCCATCAGTGAGGGGGAAGGGACCTATGGCTACACCTTC. Amino acids: CAISEGEGTYGYTF.

The chain carries TRBV11-3 and TRBJ2-1, with D tentatively TRBD1 (6 bases). The V and J ends lost 1 base and 6 bases respectively, with 16 bases between them. Germline V gene lookup returns CDR1 SGHNT and CDR2 YENEEA. This CDR3 region has 16 residues. CDR3 coding DNA: TGTGCCAGCAGCTTAGGGGCAGGGGATTTTCTCAATGAGCAGTTCTTC. This translates into CASSLGAGDFLNEQFF.

The chain links TRBV7-7 to TRBJ1-5, with D possibly being TRBD1 (6 bases). With 1 base removed from V and 2 bases from J, the gap between germline ends came to 21 bases. Germline V gives CDR1 SSHAT, CDR2 FNYEAQ (reference sequence). The CDR3 sequence is 19 residues long. CDR3 sequence reads: CASSLGLQGPPFGNQPQHF. The CDR3 DNA reads TGTGCCAGCAGCTTAGGGTTACAGGGCCCTCCGTTTGGCAATCAGCCCCAGCATTTT.

The chain employs TRBV27 and TRBJ1-4, with a tentative D call TRBD1 (5 bases). The CDR3 runs 19 residues. Trimming cost V 5 bases and J 11 bases, with 33 bases left between them. CDR1 is MNHEY, CDR2 SMNVEV, per germline (reference sequence). DNA of the CDR3: TGTGCCAGCAGTCGCCGGGGCAGCGAACTAAATGGAGCCGCGGGGAAACTGTTTTTT. Protein sequence: CASSRRGSELNGAAGKLFF.

The gene calls are TRBV5-6 and TRBJ1-1; no clear D gene. V was clipped by 0 bases and J by 0 bases, with 3 bases between them. Germline CDR1 reads SGHDT; CDR2 reads YYEEEE. CDR3 length: 13 residues. DNA for the CDR3: TGTGCCAGCAGCTTGGGGATGAACACTGAAGCTTTCTTT. It codes for CASSLGMNTEAFF.

The chain joins TRBV7-2 to TRBJ2-2; D perhaps matches TRBD1 (6 bases). The CDR3 sequence is 15 residues long. The V and J ends lost 5 bases and 6 bases respectively, with 16 bases between them. Looked up from germline, CDR1 is SGHTA and CDR2 is FQGNSA. In DNA, the CDR3 is TGTGCCAGCAGCGACCAGGGGCCCCACTCCGGGGAGCTGTTTTTT. Translating gives CASSDQGPHSGELFF.

The gene calls are TRBV7-3 and TRBJ2-2; weak D call: TRBD1 (9 bases). Germline-derived CDR1 and CDR2 are SGHTA and FQGTGA. The CDR3 has 18 residues. The germline V and J ends were trimmed by 5 bases and 3 bases, with 22 bases remaining between them. In DNA form, the CDR3 reads TGTGCCAGCAGCCCCACCTCGGGGGGGACAGGGTACACCGGGGAGCTGTTTTTT. Translation: CASSPTSGGTGYTGELFF.

Within the sample, this clone is medium-sized. The chain employs TRBV5-1 and TRBJ2-2; TRBD1 might be the D (6 bases). Germline CDR1 and CDR2: SGHRS and YFSETQ. The CDR3 runs 14 residues. Trimming took 1 base from V and 6 from J, leaving 10 bases between them. The chain's CDR3 is CASSLLQGSGELFF. CDR3 nucleotide sequence: TGCGCCAGCAGCTTGCTACAGGGTTCCGGGGAGCTGTTTTTT.

This clone has a single count. The gene calls are TRBV12-5 and TRBJ2-3; 8 nucleotides match TRBD1. This CDR3 has 15 residues. After removal of 4 bases from V and 2 bases from J, the junction contained 5 bases not matched to a gene. Looked up from germline, CDR1 is LGHNT and CDR2 is FRNRAP. DNA of the CDR3: TGTGCTAGTGGTTCTCAGGGGGCCGACACAGATACGCAGTATTTT. Its translation is CASGSQGADTDTQYF.

The gene calls are TRBV29-1 and TRBJ2-1; tentatively, D is TRBD1 or TRBD2 (5 bases each). The CDR3 contains 13 residues. Germline CDR1 and CDR2: SQVTM and ANQGSEA. The V gene lost 2 bases and the J gene lost 11 bases, with 16 bases spanning the gap. The CDR3 region has the DNA TGCAGCGTTGAATATGTGGGGGAAGGGAAGCAGTTCTTC. It specifies CSVEYVGEGKQFF.

This clone has more than one count but fewer than ten. The chain uses TRBV28 and TRBJ1-5; no reliable D call. Trimming stripped 5 bases from V and 2 bases from J, with 13 bases between. This CDR3 spans 15 amino acids. Germline assignment: CDR1 MDHEN and CDR2 SYDVKM. CDR3 bases: TGTGCCAGCAGTCCAGACGGGCTCCGCAATCAGCCCCAGCATTTT. It encodes CASSPDGLRNQPQHF.

The chain recombines TRBV30 with TRBJ1-6; no clear D gene. V lost 0 bases to trimming and J lost 5 bases, with 14 bases between them. Germline CDR1 and CDR2: GTSNPN and SVGIG (reference sequence). CDR3 size: 16 residues. The CDR3 reads CAWSVRAGPDNSPLHF. The CDR3 DNA reads as TGTGCCTGGAGTGTACGGGCAGGACCTGATAATTCACCCCTCCACTTT.